The 15 T cell receptor beta chains reported below all come from one sample, sequenced in a study of response to subunit inactivated influenza vaccine. TCRdb independently ran MiXCR on the RT-PCR reads; one entry per CDR3 protein. The data show over 400,000 distinct CDR3 sequences, with roughly 9.8% seen just once and over 9.5% held by the top ten. Sequenced material: PBMCs from blood, taken roughly 45 days after vaccination. These receptors came from a man in his fifties who received an inactivated influenza vaccine.

This rearrangement joins TRBV5-1 to TRBJ1-4; 9 nucleotides align to TRBD1. This CDR3 spans 14 amino acids. The germline V gene has CDR1 SGHRS and CDR2 YFSETQ. V lost 4 bases, J lost 7 bases, and 5 bases stayed unmatched. This CDR3 is CASSLQGASEKLFF. Here the CDR3 DNA reads TGCGCCAGCAGCCTACAGGGGGCGAGTGAAAAACTGTTTTTT.

The chain uses TRBV25-1 and TRBJ2-3; D perhaps matches TRBD1 (6 bases). Between the trimmed V and J ends, which lost 4 bases and 2 bases, there was a span of 13 bases. The CDR3 has 15 amino acids. Germline-derived CDR1 and CDR2 are MGHDK and SYGVNS. The CDR3 loop is CASSVSGHNTDTQYF. CDR3 DNA: TGTGCCAGCAGTGTCTCGGGACACAACACAGATACGCAGTATTTT.

This CDR3 reads CASRMGLAGGRPTNNEQFF. The CDR3 DNA is TGTGCCAGCAGAATGGGACTAGCGGGAGGGCGCCCTACGAACAATGAGCAGTTCTTC. The V gene is TRBV28, the J gene TRBJ2-1; 16 bases align to TRBD2. The J segment lost 5 bases and the V segment lost 6 bases, leaving 13 bases of the junction unmatched. CDR1 is MDHEN, CDR2 SYDVKM, per germline. The CDR3 has 19 amino acids.

This clonotype was found a few times. This chain joins TRBV20-1 and TRBJ1-5; unclear D gene. Trimming stripped 0 bases from V and 2 bases from J, with 11 bases between. The germline gives CDR1 DFQATT, CDR2 SNEGSKA (reference sequence). The CDR3 is 15 amino acids. The CDR3 region is CSARDKGAGNQPQHF. For the CDR3, the DNA is TGCAGTGCTAGAGACAAGGGTGCCGGCAATCAGCCCCAGCATTTT.

The chain has TRBV10-2 and TRBJ2-7; 8 positions match TRBD2. The CDR3 spans 14 residues. V dropped 7 bases and J dropped 5; count of bases not matched to a gene: 10. Germline assignment: CDR1 WSHSY and CDR2 SAAADI. The CDR3 DNA follows: TGCGCCAGCATTGGTGGGACTAGACCCAACGAGCAGTACTTC. Translating gives CASIGGTRPNEQYF.

Of note for this clonotype: Germline is not matched at one junction end, which may reflect a read error. The genes are TRBV6-1 and TRBJ2-2, with 7 bases identical to TRBD1. Germline V gene data show CDR1 as MNHNS and CDR2 as SASEGT. The CDR3 runs to 16 residues. This chain's CDR3 is CASNRQTGMNTAELFF. The CDR3 DNA sequence: TGTGCCAGCAACCGACAGACAGGGATGAACACCGCGGAGCTGTTTTTT.

This clonotype was found many times. V and J are TRBV9 and TRBJ1-1; 8 positions agree with TRBD1. This CDR3 spans 15 amino acids. In germline, CDR1 is SGDLS, CDR2 YYNGEE. Trimming cost V 3 bases and J 1 base; bases outside gene matches: 5. DNA for the CDR3: TGTGCCAGCAGCGGATCCGGGACAGGGAACACTGAAGCTTTCTTT. Protein: CASSGSGTGNTEAFF.

Remarks on this clonotype: The DNA is omitted, as the CDR3 cannot be located on it reliably, and the CDR3 follows TCRdb's listing. The CDR3 loop is CASSLGTGAPRDEQFF. The rearrangement uses TRBV12-3 or TRBV12-4 and TRBJ2-1; the table calls TRBD1, which could not be checked here. Both ends counted, the CDR3 spans 16 residues.

The CDR3 DNA is TGCGCCAGCAGCGAATTTAATACAGATACGCAGTATTTT. It encodes CASSEFNTDTQYF. This chain uses TRBV5-1 with TRBJ2-3; unclear D gene. The CDR3 totals 13 residues. Per germline, CDR1 SGHRS and CDR2 YFSETQ. Trimming took 4 bases from V and 3 from J, leaving 9 bases between them.

CDR3 residues: CASNPTGNYGELFF. The CDR3 region has the DNA TGTGCCAGCAATCCAACAGGGAACTACGGGGAGCTGTTTTTT. The chain links TRBV28 to TRBJ2-2; D perhaps matches TRBD1 (6 bases). Germline V gene sequence: CDR1 MDHEN, CDR2 SYDVKM. The CDR3 totals 14 residues. The V end lost 7 bases, the J end lost 7 bases, and 16 bases lay between the germline ends.

This clonotype came up a few times. The chain combines TRBV7-2 with TRBJ2-3; D is possibly TRBD1 (5 bases). The CDR3 contains 14 residues. With 4 bases removed from V and 2 bases from J, the gap between germline ends came to 10 bases. CDR1 SGHTA and CDR2 FQGNSA come from the germline V gene. This chain's CDR3 is CASSYRLPTDTQYF. CDR3 coding DNA: TGTGCCAGCAGCTACAGGCTTCCCACAGATACGCAGTATTTT.

This clonotype was detected many times. One junction end does not reproduce the germline sequence, and a read error may be involved. The gene calls are TRBV12-3 or TRBV12-4 and TRBJ2-3, with D tentatively TRBD2 (6 bases). The CDR3 length is 13 residues. CDR3 region: CASSWGVTHTQYF. Here the CDR3 DNA reads TGTGCCAGCAGTTGGGGGGTCACACATACGCAGTATTTT.

This clonotype showed up many times. The chain joins TRBV14 to TRBJ2-7, with TRBD2 matching 7 bases. The germline CDR1 and CDR2 sequences are SGHDN and FVKESK. The CDR3 sequence is 16 residues long. Trimming took 0 bases from V and 0 from J; bases not matched to a gene: 5. The CDR3 here is CASSQDGRGSSYEQYF. DNA for the CDR3: TGTGCCAGCAGCCAAGACGGGCGGGGGTCCTCCTACGAGCAGTACTTC.

A few counts support this clonotype. The V call is TRBV5-1, the J call TRBJ2-5; D call uncertain. The CDR3 has 15 amino acids. The germline V gene encodes CDR1 SGHRS and CDR2 YFSETQ. Trimming took 0 bases from V and 0 from J, leaving 9 bases between them. The CDR3 DNA reads TGCGCCAGCAGCTTGGTCGCACCGTACCAAGAGACCCAGTACTTC. This sequence encodes CASSLVAPYQETQYF.

V usage is TRBV7-6 and J usage is TRBJ2-2; the D gene is possibly TRBD2 (6 bases). The CDR3 sequence is 16 residues long. From germline, CDR1 is SGHVS and CDR2 FNYEAQ. Trimming pared 3 bases from V and 0 bases from J, leaving 11 bases between. As DNA, the CDR3 is TGTGCCAGCAGCTTGGGGGAGCGGGCGAACACCGGGGAGCTGTTTTTT. Residues: CASSLGERANTGELFF.